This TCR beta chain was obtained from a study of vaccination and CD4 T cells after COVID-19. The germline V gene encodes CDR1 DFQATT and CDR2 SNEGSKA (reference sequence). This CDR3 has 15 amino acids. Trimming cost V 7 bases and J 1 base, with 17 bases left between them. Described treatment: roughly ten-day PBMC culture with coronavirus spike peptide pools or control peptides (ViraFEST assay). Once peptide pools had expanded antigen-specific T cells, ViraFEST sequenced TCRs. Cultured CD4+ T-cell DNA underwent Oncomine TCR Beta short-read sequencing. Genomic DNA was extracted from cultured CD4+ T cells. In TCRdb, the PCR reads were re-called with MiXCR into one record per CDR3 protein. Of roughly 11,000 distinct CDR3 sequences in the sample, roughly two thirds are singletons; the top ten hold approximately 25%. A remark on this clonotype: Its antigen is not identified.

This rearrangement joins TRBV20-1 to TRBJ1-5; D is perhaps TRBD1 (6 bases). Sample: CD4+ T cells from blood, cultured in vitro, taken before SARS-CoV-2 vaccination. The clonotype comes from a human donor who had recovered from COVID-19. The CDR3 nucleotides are TGCAGTGTTTTAAGGGGGGAGGAAAGCAATCAGCCCCAGCATTTT. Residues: CSVLRGEESNQPQHF.